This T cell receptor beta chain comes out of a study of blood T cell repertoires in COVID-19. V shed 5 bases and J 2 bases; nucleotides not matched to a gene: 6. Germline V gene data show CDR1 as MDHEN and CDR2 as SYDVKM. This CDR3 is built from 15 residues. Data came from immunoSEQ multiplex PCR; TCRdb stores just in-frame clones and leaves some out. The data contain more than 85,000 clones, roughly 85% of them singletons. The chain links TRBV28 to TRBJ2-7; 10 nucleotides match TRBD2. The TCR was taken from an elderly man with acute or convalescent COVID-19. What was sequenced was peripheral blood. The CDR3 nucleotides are TGTGCCAGCAGTAAAAACCTAGCGGGAGCCTACGAGCAGTACTTC. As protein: CASSKNLAGAYEQYF.